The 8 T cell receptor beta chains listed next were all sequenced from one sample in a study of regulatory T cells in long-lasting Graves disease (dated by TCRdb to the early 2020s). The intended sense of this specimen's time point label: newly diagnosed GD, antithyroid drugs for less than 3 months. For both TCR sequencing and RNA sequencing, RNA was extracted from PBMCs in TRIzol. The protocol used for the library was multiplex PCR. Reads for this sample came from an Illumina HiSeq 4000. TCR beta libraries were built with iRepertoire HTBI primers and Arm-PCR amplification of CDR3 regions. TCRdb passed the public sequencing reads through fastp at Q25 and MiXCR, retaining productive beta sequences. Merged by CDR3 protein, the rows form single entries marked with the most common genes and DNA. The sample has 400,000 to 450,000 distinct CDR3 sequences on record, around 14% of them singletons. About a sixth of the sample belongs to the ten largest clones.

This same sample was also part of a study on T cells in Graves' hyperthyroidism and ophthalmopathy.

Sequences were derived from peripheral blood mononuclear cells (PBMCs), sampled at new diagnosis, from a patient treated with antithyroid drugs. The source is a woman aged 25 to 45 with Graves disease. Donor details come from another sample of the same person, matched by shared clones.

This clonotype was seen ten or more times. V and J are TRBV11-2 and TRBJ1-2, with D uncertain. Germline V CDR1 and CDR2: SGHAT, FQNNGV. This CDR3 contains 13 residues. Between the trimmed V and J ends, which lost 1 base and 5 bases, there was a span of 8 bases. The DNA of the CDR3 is TGTGCCAGCAGCTTAGGGCTCTGGTATGGCTACACCTTC. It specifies CASSLGLWYGYTF.

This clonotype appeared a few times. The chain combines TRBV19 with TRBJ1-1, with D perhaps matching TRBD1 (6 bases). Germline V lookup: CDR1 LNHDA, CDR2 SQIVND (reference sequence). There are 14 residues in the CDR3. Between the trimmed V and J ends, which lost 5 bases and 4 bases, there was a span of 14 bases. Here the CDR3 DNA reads TGTGCCAGTAGTCCTCATCAGGGGATCACTGAAGCTTTCTTT. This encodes CASSPHQGITEAFF.

The CDR3: CASSLEWKQVLRVSGANVLTF. The CDR3 DNA is TGTGCCAGCAGCTTAGAATGGAAGCAGGTGCTCCGAGTTTCTGGGGCCAACGTCCTGACTTTC. The V call is TRBV7-9, the J call TRBJ2-6; D remains ambiguous. The CDR3 covers 21 residues. CDR1 and CDR2 from the germline V gene are SEHNR and FQNEAQ (reference sequence). V was cut by 1 base and J by 1 base, with 23 bases left in between.

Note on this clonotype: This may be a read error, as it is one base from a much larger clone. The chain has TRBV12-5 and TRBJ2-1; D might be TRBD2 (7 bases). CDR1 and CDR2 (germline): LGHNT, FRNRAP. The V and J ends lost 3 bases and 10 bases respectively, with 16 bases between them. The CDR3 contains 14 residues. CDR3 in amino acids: CASGFGTGGPEQFF. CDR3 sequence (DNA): TGTGCTAGTGGTTTTGGGACCGGGGGGCCGGAGCAGTTCTTC. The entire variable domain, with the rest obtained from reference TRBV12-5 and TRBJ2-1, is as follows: DARVTQTPRHKVTEMGQEVTMRCQPILGHNTVFWYRQTMMQGLELLAYFRNRAPLDDSGMPKDRFSAEMPDATLATLKIQPSEPRDSAVYFCASGFGTGGPEQFFGPGTRLTVL.

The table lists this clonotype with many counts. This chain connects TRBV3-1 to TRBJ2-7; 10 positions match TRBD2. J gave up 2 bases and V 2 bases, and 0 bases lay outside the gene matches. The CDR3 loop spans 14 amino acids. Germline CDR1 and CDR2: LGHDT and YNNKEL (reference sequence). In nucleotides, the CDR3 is TGTGCCAGCAGCCAACTAGCGGGAGCCTACGAGCAGTACTTC. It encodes CASSQLAGAYEQYF.

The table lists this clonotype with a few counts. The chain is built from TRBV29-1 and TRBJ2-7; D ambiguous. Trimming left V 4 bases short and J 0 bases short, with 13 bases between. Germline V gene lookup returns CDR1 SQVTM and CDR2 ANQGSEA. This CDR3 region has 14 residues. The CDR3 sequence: CSVVWQSSSYEQYF. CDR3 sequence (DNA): TGCAGCGTTGTATGGCAGAGTAGCTCCTACGAGCAGTACTTC.

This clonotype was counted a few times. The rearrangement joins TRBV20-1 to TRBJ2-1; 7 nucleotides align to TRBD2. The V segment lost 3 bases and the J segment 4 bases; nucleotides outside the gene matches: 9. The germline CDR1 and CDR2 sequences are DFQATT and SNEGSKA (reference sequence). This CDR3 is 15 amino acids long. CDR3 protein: CSASHGRILYNEQFF. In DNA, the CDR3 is TGCAGTGCTAGTCACGGGAGGATCCTTTACAATGAGCAGTTCTTC.

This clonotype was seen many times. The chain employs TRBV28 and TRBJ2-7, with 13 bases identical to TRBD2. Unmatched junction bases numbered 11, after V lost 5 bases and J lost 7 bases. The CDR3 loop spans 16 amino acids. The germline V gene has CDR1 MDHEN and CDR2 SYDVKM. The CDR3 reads CASSEDLGLAGLEQYF. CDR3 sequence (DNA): TGTGCCAGCAGTGAAGACCTGGGACTAGCGGGACTGGAGCAGTACTTC.